These 27 T cell receptor beta chains share one sample of origin, sequenced in a study of post-analysis software for immune sequencing data. Study-level points and caveats: Roughly five TRBV segments were significantly more frequent in patients than in controls. TRBV5-6, TRBV5-1 and TRBV20-1 were among these segments.

The authors incorporated unique molecular identifiers into the TCR beta cDNA libraries. TCRdb re-called the PCR reads through MiXCR, storing one row per CDR3 protein. Counted here are about 540,000 distinct CDR3 sequences, less than 40% occurring once; the ten biggest clones make up about 6%. No antigen has been assigned to these receptors. The specimen was blood. These receptors were obtained from a girl under 18 with multiple sclerosis.

To note about this clonotype: Since the CDR3 does not end with the conserved phenylalanine or tryptophan, this likely comes from a read error. The V and J genes are TRBV5-5 and TRBJ2-3; D uncertain. The CDR3 extends over 14 amino acids. Trimming took off 1 base at V and 9 bases at J, with 15 bases between the two ends. CDR1 is SGHKS, CDR2 YYEKEE, per germline (reference sequence). The CDR3 here is CASSLTVGGRTQYC. In DNA form, the CDR3 reads TGTGCCAGCAGCTTGACGGTCGGCGGTCGGACGCAGTATTGT.

This clonotype showed up just a few times. The CDR3, as DNA: TGTGCCAGCAGCCAAGCGGCTAGCAGCACAGATACGCAGTATTTT. As protein: CASSQAASSTDTQYF. V is TRBV3-1 and J is TRBJ2-3, with a possible D match to TRBD2 (5 bases). The CDR3 covers 15 residues. V lost 1 base and J 0 bases, leaving 8 bases between the germline ends. CDR1 and CDR2 (germline): LGHDT, YNNKEL (reference sequence).

This clonotype was counted only a few times. The gene calls are TRBV7-2 and TRBJ2-1, with D possibly matching TRBD2 (6 bases). Germline CDR1 is SGHTA and CDR2 is FQGNSA. The V gene lost 5 bases and the J gene lost 3 bases, with 17 bases spanning the gap. The CDR3 runs to 16 residues. The CDR3 bases are TGTGCCAGCAGCCCCCGAATAGCGGAGTACTACAATGAGCAGTTCTTC. Amino acid sequence: CASSPRIAEYYNEQFF.

Concerning this clonotype itself: No conserved phenylalanine or tryptophan is present at the end of the CDR3, so a read error is the likely explanation. The rearrangement joins TRBV14 to TRBJ2-1; tentative D call: TRBD1 (5 bases). The CDR3 is 14 amino acids. V was cut by 0 bases and J by 8 bases, with 11 bases left in between. Looked up from germline, CDR1 is SGHDN and CDR2 is FVKESK. The CDR3 nucleotides read TGTGCCAGCAGCCAAGAGGGGCTAGTCGATGAGCAGTTCCTC. Protein sequence: CASSQEGLVDEQFL.

The rearrangement joins TRBV5-1 to TRBJ2-1, with TRBD2 matching over 10 bases. This CDR3 is built from 18 residues. Trimming at V came to 1 base and at J to 0 bases, leaving 7 bases not matched to a gene. Germline V CDR1 and CDR2: SGHRS, YFSETQ. DNA for the CDR3: TGCGCCAGCAGCTTGCTTCCGCAGCGGGGGGGCTCCTACAATGAGCAGTTCTTC. The encoded protein is CASSLLPQRGGSYNEQFF.

This chain connects TRBV29-1 to TRBJ2-1, with TRBD2 matching 9 bases. Germline loops: CDR1 SQVTM, CDR2 ANQGSEA. The CDR3 runs to 13 residues. V lost 6 bases, J lost 5 bases, and 5 bases stayed unmatched. DNA of the CDR3: TGCAGCGTAGCGGGGGGCCGGGACAATGAGCAGTTCTTC. It encodes CSVAGGRDNEQFF.

This clonotype was counted a few times. This chain connects TRBV4-2 to TRBJ2-5; 13 nucleotides agree with TRBD2. The length of the CDR3 is 17 residues. CDR1 and CDR2 from the germline V gene are LGHNA and YNFKEQ. The V segment lost 3 bases and the J segment 0 bases; nucleotides outside the gene matches: 4. The CDR3 region has the DNA TGTGCCAGCAGCCAGGAGGGGACTAGCGGGGACCAAGAGACCCAGTACTTC. It is translated as CASSQEGTSGDQETQYF.

This clonotype was counted between two and nine times. The CDR3 DNA reads as TGTGCCAGCAGCACCGACAGGGACGAGCAGTACTTC. It encodes CASSTDRDEQYF. The chain has TRBV12-3 or TRBV12-4 and TRBJ2-7, with 7 bases lining up with TRBD1. Trimming took 6 bases from V and 5 from J; bases not matched to a gene: 4. The CDR3 extends over 12 amino acids.

This clonotype was seen a few times. The chain combines TRBV6-4 with TRBJ2-2; D remains unclear. Trimming took 4 bases from V and 4 from J, leaving 16 bases between them. CDR1 is MRHNA and CDR2 is SNTAGT in the germline V gene. This CDR3 contains 16 residues. CDR3 in DNA: TGTGCCAGCAGTGCCCAAGGATTGAAGTCCACCGGGGAGCTGTTTTTT. It yields the protein CASSAQGLKSTGELFF.

This clonotype was observed a few times. The chain has TRBV5-6 and TRBJ2-7; perhaps TRBD1 as D (6 bases). The CDR3 sequence is 15 residues long. In germline, CDR1 is SGHDT, CDR2 YYEEEE. The ends were cut back, 4 bases at V and 2 bases at J, with 16 bases in the middle. CDR3: CASSPVGALPYEQYF. CDR3 nucleotide sequence: TGTGCCAGCAGCCCCGTGGGGGCACTCCCCTACGAGCAGTACTTC. Full variable domain (remainder filled in from reference TRBV5-6 and TRBJ2-7): DAGVTQSPTHLIKTRGQQVTLRCSPKSGHDTVSWYQQALGQGPQFIFQYYEEEERQRGNFPDRFSGHQFPNYSSELNVNALLLGDSALYLCASSPVGALPYEQYFGPGTRLTVT.

The J gene is TRBJ1-1, the V gene TRBV20-1; no definite D call. The CDR3 has 11 amino acids. V was trimmed by 8 bases and J by 7 bases, leaving 14 bases between them. Germline assignment: CDR1 DFQATT and CDR2 SNEGSKA (reference sequence). CDR3 bases: TGCAGTTATTCCCCGCGCAGTGAAGCTTTCTTT. Translating it yields CSYSPRSEAFF.

This clonotype has a handful of counts. CDR3 nucleotide sequence: TGTGCCAGCAGTTTACAACAGGGCAATACCGAAAAACTGTTTTTT. It codes for CASSLQQGNTEKLFF. This chain connects TRBV28 to TRBJ1-4, with D possibly TRBD1 on 6 matching bases. The ends were cut back, 2 bases at V and 8 bases at J, with 15 bases in the middle. Germline V gene lookup returns CDR1 MDHEN and CDR2 SYDVKM. The CDR3 spans 15 residues.

The rearrangement uses TRBV5-1 and TRBJ2-5; 9 nucleotides match TRBD2. After removal of 2 bases from V and 2 bases from J, the junction contained 1 base not matched to a gene. The CDR3 sequence is 14 residues long. Germline V gives CDR1 SGHRS, CDR2 YFSETQ. DNA for the CDR3: TGCGCCAGCAGCTTAAGCGGGAGGCAAGAGACCCAGTACTTC. It codes for CASSLSGRQETQYF.

As concerns this clonotype: A junction end diverges from the germline sequence, so it may reflect a read error. The chain is built from TRBV7-9 and TRBJ2-7; 9 bases line up with TRBD2. This CDR3 spans 15 amino acids. CDR1 SEHNR and CDR2 FQNEAQ come from the germline V gene (reference sequence). The CDR3 DNA reads TGTGTCAGCAGCTTACGGTCTAGCGGGGCCTACGAGCAGTACTTC. Its translation: CVSSLRSSGAYEQYF. Based on the CDR3 plus reference TRBV7-9 and TRBJ2-7, the full variable domain is DTGVSQNPRHKITKRGQNVTFRCDPISEHNRLYWYRQTLGQGPEFLTYFQNEAQLEKSRLLSDRFSAERPKGSFSTLEIQRTEQGDSAMYLCVSSLRSSGAYEQYFGPGTRLTVT.

This clonotype was picked up a small number of times. The rearrangement uses TRBV29-1 and TRBJ2-5; 8 nucleotides line up with TRBD2. The CDR3 loop spans 16 amino acids. The V segment lost 1 base and the J segment 2 bases; nucleotides outside the gene matches: 9. Germline CDR1 SQVTM, CDR2 ANQGSEA. The CDR3: CSVEGFRGGPQETQYF. In DNA, the CDR3 is TGCAGCGTTGAAGGATTTCGCGGGGGGCCTCAAGAGACCCAGTACTTC. The entire variable domain, with the rest obtained from reference TRBV29-1 and TRBJ2-5, is as follows: SAVISQKPSRDICQRGTSLTIQCQVDSQVTMMFWYRQQPGQSLTLIATANQGSEATYESGFVIDKFPISRPNLTFSTLTVSNMSPEDSSIYLCSVEGFRGGPQETQYFGPGTRLLVL.

This clonotype was recorded only once. The rearrangement links TRBV11-2 to TRBJ2-7, with 8 bases identical to TRBD1. The CDR3 spans 19 residues. CDR1 is SGHAT and CDR2 is FQNNGV in the germline V gene. Trimming cost V 1 base and J 4 bases; bases outside gene matches: 18. The CDR3 coding sequence is TGTGCCAGCAGCTTAGGTAGACCACGAGCGGACAGGGTGACATACGAGCAGTACTTC. Translation gives CASSLGRPRADRVTYEQYF.

This clonotype has only one observation. The rearrangement links TRBV4-2 to TRBJ2-3, with TRBD2 identical over 9 bases. The ends lost 0 bases at V and 0 bases at J; junction bases unmatched: 7. CDR3 length: 18 residues. CDR1 is LGHNA and CDR2 is YNFKEQ in the germline V gene. CDR3 loop: CASSQEGSGGASTDTQYF. CDR3 in DNA: TGTGCCAGCAGCCAAGAGGGTAGCGGGGGCGCTAGCACAGATACGCAGTATTTT.

This rearrangement joins TRBV12-3 or TRBV12-4 to TRBJ2-3, with unresolved D. This CDR3 has 14 amino acids. Between the trimmed V and J ends, which lost 7 bases and 2 bases, there was a span of 13 bases. The chain's CDR3 is CASTTHRFTDTQYF. In DNA form, the CDR3 reads TGTGCCAGCACGACTCACCGTTTCACAGATACGCAGTATTTT.

This clonotype was detected a few times. This sequence joins TRBV20-1 and TRBJ2-1, with TRBD2 matching over 7 bases. Germline V gene data show CDR1 as DFQATT and CDR2 as SNEGSKA (reference sequence). The CDR3 runs 13 residues. In DNA, the CDR3 is TGCAGCTTCTGCGCGGCGGGGGTTAATGAGCAGTTCTTC. This codes for CSFCAAGVNEQFF.

The rearrangement links TRBV7-9 to TRBJ2-7; D is undetermined. The CDR3 runs to 12 residues. Germline V gene sequence: CDR1 SEHNR, CDR2 FQNEAQ (reference sequence). V was trimmed by 5 bases and J by 4 bases, leaving 9 bases between them. Written as DNA, the CDR3 is TGTGCCAGCAGCAAGACTGATTACGAGCAGTACTTC. It translates to CASSKTDYEQYF.

In this sample, this clonotype turned up a few times. The rearrangement uses TRBV6-1 and TRBJ2-7; D unresolved. The CDR3 has 13 residues. Germline CDR1 is MNHNS and CDR2 is SASEGT. The V and J ends lost 6 bases and 1 base respectively, with 10 bases between them. For the CDR3, the DNA is TGTGCCAGCAGGCCGACATATTCCTACGAGCAGTACTTC. It translates to CASRPTYSYEQYF.

This rearrangement joins TRBV5-1 to TRBJ2-5; TRBD2 matches at 8 bases. The J call may be wrong; the DNA end is better matched by TRBJ2-7. This CDR3 is 16 amino acids long. The V gene's germline CDR1 is SGHRS and CDR2 YFSETQ. The CDR3 DNA follows: TGCGCCAGCAGCTTGGGGCGGCGGGGGGACTCGAACGAGCAGTACTTC. This encodes CASSLGRRGDSNEQYF.

This clonotype was counted a few times. This chain connects TRBV5-1 to TRBJ2-2; D is uncertain. Germline CDR1 and CDR2: SGHRS and YFSETQ. Trimming cost V 0 bases and J 5 bases, with 8 bases left between them. CDR3 length: 14 residues. CDR3: CASSLDPATGELFF. CDR3 coding DNA: TGCGCCAGCAGCTTGGACCCGGCGACCGGGGAGCTGTTTTTT. The full variable domain, in which reference TRBV5-1 and TRBJ2-2 provide the parts outside the CDR3, is KAGVTQTPRYLIKTRGQQVTLSCSPISGHRSVSWYQQTPGQGLQFLFEYFSETQRNKGNFPGRFSGRQFSNSRSEMNVSTLELGDSALYLCASSLDPATGELFFGEGSRLTVL.

The V and J genes are TRBV7-6 and TRBJ2-5, with 7 bases matching TRBD1. The CDR3 runs 15 residues. The J segment lost 0 bases and the V segment lost 3 bases, leaving 4 bases of the junction unmatched. CDR1 is SGHVS and CDR2 is FNYEAQ in the germline V gene. DNA of the CDR3: TGTGCCAGCAGCTTCTCGACAGGGAACCAAGAGACCCAGTACTTC. Its translation is CASSFSTGNQETQYF.

This chain connects TRBV18 to TRBJ2-1; the match to TRBD1 covers 12 bases. This CDR3 contains 17 residues. CDR1 KGHSH and CDR2 LQKENI come from the germline V gene. J was trimmed by 7 bases and V by 6 bases; bases with no gene match: 13. CDR3 nucleotide sequence: TGTGCCAGCTCCGAAAATATGGGACAGGGGGCGAGGAATGAGCAGTTCTTC. Translated: CASSENMGQGARNEQFF.

This clonotype was found a few times. The chain recombines TRBV7-2 with TRBJ2-1; 11 bases are shared with TRBD2. CDR3 length: 17 residues. Germline-derived CDR1 and CDR2 are SGHTA and FQGNSA. J was trimmed by 3 bases and V by 0 bases; bases with no gene match: 4. CDR3 in DNA: TGTGCCAGCAGCTTAGCTAGCGGGGGGGCCGGCTACAATGAGCAGTTCTTC. It is translated as CASSLASGGAGYNEQFF. Full variable domain (remainder filled in from reference TRBV7-2 and TRBJ2-1): GAGVSQSPSNKVTEKGKDVELRCDPISGHTALYWYRQSLGQGLEFLIYFQGNSAPDKSGLPSDRFSAERTGGSVSTLTIQRTQQEDSAVYLCASSLASGGAGYNEQFFGPGTRLTVL.

The chain is built from TRBV7-9 and TRBJ2-4, with 9 bases aligning to TRBD1. The ends lost 4 bases at V and 9 bases at J; junction bases unmatched: 4. The CDR3 totals 13 residues. Germline values: CDR1 SEHNR, CDR2 FQNEAQ (reference sequence). DNA of the CDR3: TGTGCCAGCAGCTGGGGACAGGGAAGCATTCAGTACTTC. Its translation is CASSWGQGSIQYF.